Following are 24 T cell receptor beta chains from one sample sequenced in a study of blood T cells in healthy people across ages. For the second PCR, which ran for about 7 to 11 cycles, a sample-barcoded 5' primer and a J-beta primer mix were used. One entry per CDR3 protein results from TCRdb running MiXCR on the 5' RACE reads. This sample has around 800,000 distinct CDR3 sequences, with under 45% found just once. Sequencing was carried out using blood. The receptor set was obtained from a man between 60 and 75 years old in good health.

This sequence joins TRBV20-1 and TRBJ2-5; the D gene is possibly TRBD1 (6 bases). This CDR3 spans 14 amino acids. The V end was cut by 3 bases, the J end by 5 bases, with 16 bases between. Germline CDR1 is DFQATT and CDR2 is SNEGSKA (reference sequence). CDR3 coding DNA: TGCAGTGCTAGTACCCCGACAGGCACGGAGACCCAGTACTTC. Protein sequence: CSASTPTGTETQYF.

J is TRBJ1-6 and V is TRBV12-3 or TRBV12-4; no firm D call. Trimming shortened V by 1 base and J by 8 bases, and 9 bases separated the two germline ends. The CDR3 length is 14 residues. CDR3 sequence (DNA): TGTGCCAGCAGTTTAGTACACCTTGATTCACCCCTCCACTTT. It yields the protein CASSLVHLDSPLHF.

The CDR3 is CASTLQGSSTEAFF. For the CDR3, the DNA is TGTGCCAGCACCCTTCAGGGTTCATCCACTGAAGCTTTCTTT. The chain recombines TRBV6-2 or TRBV6-3 with TRBJ1-1; weak D call: TRBD1 (5 bases). The CDR3 consists of 14 residues. The V end lost 7 bases, the J end lost 4 bases, and 16 bases lay between the germline ends. CDR1 and CDR2 (germline): MNHEY, SVGEGT.

In its sample, this clonotype was seen a few times. The rearrangement links TRBV6-1 to TRBJ1-4, with 8 bases lining up with TRBD1. Germline V gives CDR1 MNHNS, CDR2 SASEGT. This CDR3 has 14 amino acids. Trimming cost V 6 bases and J 8 bases; bases outside gene matches: 8. Here the CDR3 reads CASRPQGAGEKLFF. The CDR3 DNA sequence: TGTGCCAGCAGGCCGCAGGGGGCTGGCGAAAAACTGTTTTTT.

In this sample, this clonotype turned up a few times. The gene calls are TRBV12-5 and TRBJ2-7; 8 positions match TRBD1. The CDR3 runs to 15 residues. Germline V gene data show CDR1 as LGHNT and CDR2 as FRNRAP. Trimming removed 5 bases from V and 3 bases from J; junction bases left unmatched: 9. CDR3 DNA sequence: TGTGCTAGTGGTGTCGTCCGGGACAGGAGCTACGAGCAGTACTTC. Protein sequence: CASGVVRDRSYEQYF.

V usage is TRBV4-3 and J usage is TRBJ1-5, with 7 nucleotides matching TRBD1. The V gene end was trimmed by 0 bases and the J gene end by 6 bases; junction bases not matched to a gene: 8. The CDR3 runs to 16 residues. Per germline, CDR1 LGHNA and CDR2 YSLEER. CDR3 DNA: TGCGCCAGCAGCCAAGATACTGAGGGGGCGGGTCAGCCCCAGCATTTT. Its translation is CASSQDTEGAGQPQHF.

This sequence joins TRBV6-1 and TRBJ2-1, with D perhaps assigned TRBD1 or TRBD2 (5 bases each). From germline, CDR1 is MNHNS and CDR2 SASEGT. Trimming left V 6 bases short and J 9 bases short, with 18 bases between. There are 14 residues in the CDR3. The CDR3, as DNA: TGTGCCAGCAGGCCCGGTGGCTCGAGGGGTGAGCAGTTCTTC. This translates into CASRPGGSRGEQFF.

The chain has TRBV20-1 and TRBJ1-2; D uncertain. The V and J ends lost 5 bases and 2 bases respectively, with 12 bases between them. Germline CDR1 DFQATT, CDR2 SNEGSKA (reference sequence). The CDR3 has 13 amino acids. The CDR3, as DNA: TGCAGTGCTGGGGAAGGACCGAACTATGGCTACACCTTC. Translated: CSAGEGPNYGYTF.

The V and J genes are TRBV20-1 and TRBJ1-5; no firm D call. The CDR3 has 11 residues. Germline CDR1 and CDR2: DFQATT and SNEGSKA (reference sequence). The V and J ends lost 6 bases and 6 bases respectively, with 9 bases between them. CDR3 sequence reads: CSAKGFQPQHF. CDR3 sequence (DNA): TGCAGTGCAAAAGGGTTTCAGCCCCAGCATTTT.

In its sample, this clonotype was seen a few times. The J gene is TRBJ2-1, the V gene TRBV4-3; possibly TRBD2 for D (6 bases). V gave up 1 base and J gave up 1 base, with 8 bases separating them. The CDR3 has 15 residues. In germline, CDR1 is LGHNA, CDR2 YSLEER. CDR3 in DNA: TGCGCCAGCAGCCAAGGGAGGGCGTCCTACAATGAGCAGTTCTTC. Its translation is CASSQGRASYNEQFF.

This clonotype appeared once. One end of the junction varies from germline; a read error may be responsible. The chain uses TRBV9 and TRBJ2-5; D is uncertain. Looked up from germline, CDR1 is SGDLS and CDR2 is YYNGEE. The CDR3 length is 14 residues. CDR3 sequence reads: CASSVYGQQGTQYF. The DNA of the CDR3 is TGTGCCAGCAGCGTATATGGGCAGCAAGGGACCCAGTACTTC.

This rearrangement joins TRBV24-1 to TRBJ2-1, with 12 bases fitting TRBD1. Germline-derived CDR1 and CDR2 are KGHDR and SFDVKD. The CDR3 is made up of 19 amino acids. V shed 5 bases and J 0 bases; nucleotides not matched to a gene: 10. CDR3 bases: TGTGCCACCAGTGCGGGGGACAGGGGGCCGTTAAGCTCCTACAATGAGCAGTTCTTC. It specifies CATSAGDRGPLSSYNEQFF.

The rearrangement joins TRBV7-9 to TRBJ2-5, with 11 bases fitting TRBD2. CDR3 length: 14 residues. The V segment lost 10 bases and the J segment 11 bases; nucleotides outside the gene matches: 15. The germline gives CDR1 SEHNR, CDR2 FQNEAQ (reference sequence). The CDR3 DNA is TGTGCCATCAAGGGTAGCGGGGGGGCCGGTGAGCAGTACTTC. This codes for CAIKGSGGAGEQYF.

The chain recombines TRBV20-1 with TRBJ1-6; no clear D. The V and J ends lost 2 bases and 6 bases respectively, with 11 bases between them. The germline V gene encodes CDR1 DFQATT and CDR2 SNEGSKA (reference sequence). CDR3 length: 14 residues. In DNA, the CDR3 is TGCAGTGCTAGAATAACGGCGGCTAATTCACCCCTCCACTTT. Protein: CSARITAANSPLHF.

DNA for the CDR3: TGCAGTGCTAGATACCCGGACAGGGAACAGCCCCAGCATTTT. The encoded protein is CSARYPDREQPQHF. The rearrangement uses TRBV20-1 and TRBJ1-5; TRBD1 agrees at 8 bases. Germline values: CDR1 DFQATT, CDR2 SNEGSKA (reference sequence). J was trimmed by 7 bases and V by 2 bases; bases with no gene match: 7. CDR3 length equals 14 residues.

This chain uses TRBV29-1 with TRBJ2-3; tentatively, D is TRBD1 (6 bases). The V end was cut by 8 bases, the J end by 3 bases, with 24 bases between. The CDR3 sequence is 16 residues long. The germline gives CDR1 SQVTM, CDR2 ANQGSEA. CDR3 DNA: TGCAGCTTATTAGGCGGCGGCAGGGGACCGACAGATACGCAGTATTTT. Residues: CSLLGGGRGPTDTQYF.

J is TRBJ1-2 and V is TRBV6-5; D call uncertain. Trimming removed 6 bases from V and 2 bases from J, with 10 bases in between. The V gene's germline CDR1 is MNHEY and CDR2 SVGAGI. The CDR3 loop spans 13 amino acids. CDR3 in amino acids: CASRRTENYGYTF. Here the CDR3 DNA reads TGTGCCAGCAGACGGACCGAAAACTATGGCTACACCTTC.

V usage is TRBV15 and J usage is TRBJ2-7; 7 positions agree with TRBD1. V lost 0 bases and J lost 3; bases outside the gene matches: 5. This CDR3 contains 15 residues. Germline V CDR1 and CDR2: LNHNV, YYDKDF (reference sequence). CDR3 DNA sequence: TGTGCCACCAGCAGAGAAGGGGGCGCGGGCTACGAGCAGTACTTC. Its protein is CATSREGGAGYEQYF.

This chain uses TRBV9 with TRBJ1-2, with a weak D call TRBD1 (5 bases). Trimming cost V 1 base and J 8 bases, with 12 bases left between them. The CDR3 is 13 residues long. Per the germline V gene, CDR1 is SGDLS and CDR2 is YYNGEE. The CDR3 nucleotides are TGTGCCAGCAGCGTATGGTCCGACAGCGGCTACACCTTC. This encodes CASSVWSDSGYTF.

This clonotype was found many times. The gene calls are TRBV9 and TRBJ2-6; no firm D call. From germline, CDR1 is SGDLS and CDR2 YYNGEE. The CDR3 has 15 residues. Trimming stripped 4 bases from V and 0 bases from J, with 8 bases between. CDR3 coding DNA: TGTGCCAGCAGCCCCACCCACTCTGGGGCCAACGTCCTGACTTTC. This translates into CASSPTHSGANVLTF. The full variable domain, its missing parts supplied by reference TRBV9 and TRBJ2-6, is DSGVTQTPKHLITATGQRVTLRCSPRSGDLSVYWYQQSLDQGLQFLIQYYNGEERAKGNILERFSAQQFPDLHSELNLSSLELGDSALYFCASSPTHSGANVLTFGAGSRLTVL.

The sample holds a few counts of this clonotype. The rearrangement links TRBV27 to TRBJ2-7, with 8 positions matching TRBD2. The germline V gene has CDR1 MNHEY and CDR2 SMNVEV (reference sequence). This CDR3 contains 14 residues. J lost 6 bases, V lost 3 bases, and 7 bases had no gene match. Here the CDR3 reads CASSFRGGSSEQYF. CDR3 DNA: TGTGCCAGCAGTTTCCGGGGGGGTTCGAGCGAGCAGTACTTC.

For this clonotype: Lacking the conserved final phenylalanine or tryptophan, this CDR3 likely reflects a read error. V usage is TRBV28 and J usage is TRBJ2-7; TRBD1 might be the D (5 bases). The CDR3 sequence is 14 residues long. The ends were cut back, 5 bases at V and 3 bases at J, with 14 bases in the middle. In germline, CDR1 is MDHEN, CDR2 SYDVKM. CDR3 DNA sequence: TGTGCCAGCAGTGTCCAGGGAAGGGTCTACGAGCAGTACCTC. Its protein is CASSVQGRVYEQYL.

This clonotype was detected only a few times. The chain links TRBV29-1 to TRBJ2-7, with 7 bases that match TRBD1. V trimming: 3 bases; J trimming: 6 bases; junction bases outside the gene matches: 5. Germline values: CDR1 SQVTM, CDR2 ANQGSEA. This CDR3 region has 12 residues. The CDR3, as DNA: TGCAGCGTTGACGACAGGGCTGGCGAGCAGTACTTC. Translated, it gives CSVDDRAGEQYF.

A few counts support this clonotype. The J gene is TRBJ1-5, the V gene TRBV20-1; TRBD1 aligns across 7 bases. Germline-derived CDR1 and CDR2 are DFQATT and SNEGSKA (reference sequence). The CDR3 loop spans 15 amino acids. V gave up 4 bases and J gave up 2 bases; unmatched junction bases: 8. DNA of the CDR3: TGCAGTGCTAAAACAGGGGACCGAGGCAATCAGCCCCAGCATTTT. Its translation is CSAKTGDRGNQPQHF.